The rows below give T cell receptor beta chains drawn from one sample of a study of T cells in Graves' hyperthyroidism and ophthalmopathy. TCRdb reanalysed the multiplex PCR reads using MiXCR and keeps one entry per CDR3 protein. The data hold around 700,000 distinct CDR3 sequences, with roughly a sixth observed a single time. Sequencing used blood. The receptors come from a woman between 50 and 59 years old with Graves' hyperthyroidism that later progressed to Graves' ophthalmopathy. CDR3s include the opening cysteine and the closing phenylalanine or tryptophan. A D gene is named only where the DNA matches it firmly. Size is omitted from some rows. Given values are once, few, many or a class for expanded clones.

d_call	j_call	v_call	clone_size	cdr3_aa	cdr3_nt
.	TRBJ2-1	TRBV20-1	.	CSAKGELSYNEQFF	TGCAGTGCTAAAGGGGAACTCTCCTACAATGAGCAGTTCTTC
.	TRBJ1-1	TRBV6-5	few	CASSYSYGLEAFF	TGTGCCAGCAGTTACTCATATGGACTCGAAGCTTTCTTT
TRBD2	TRBJ2-1	TRBV3-1	.	CASSEGLAGGRSGNEQFF	TGTGCCAGCAGCGAAGGACTAGCGGGGGGCCGATCGGGCAATGAGCAGTTCTTC
.	TRBJ2-7	TRBV24-1	few	CATSERGEQYF	TGTGCCACCAGTGAGCGCGGCGAGCAGTACTTC
TRBD1	TRBJ1-2	TRBV30	many	CAWSVGMSGGVYTF	TGTGCCTGGAGTGTGGGGATGTCAGGGGGTGTCTACACCTTC
.	TRBJ1-5	TRBV20-1	few	CSVGGPRRNQPQHF	TGCAGTGTAGGGGGGCCCCGGCGCAATCAGCCCCAGCATTTT
.	TRBJ1-4	TRBV5-4	.	CASSRDLGLENEKLFF	TGTGCCAGCAGCCGCGATCTCGGGCTGGAGAATGAAAAACTGTTTTTT
.	TRBJ1-1	TRBV27	many	CASSLSNAGLNTEAFF	TGTGCCAGCAGTTTATCGAATGCAGGGTTGAACACTGAAGCTTTCTTT
.	TRBJ1-2	TRBV18	.	CASSPVADPDYGYTF	TGTGCCAGCTCACCAGTGGCTGATCCAGACTATGGCTACACCTTC
TRBD2	TRBJ2-3	TRBV30	.	CAWSPTGGRTDTQYF	TGTGCCTGGAGTCCAACGGGGGGTCGCACAGATACGCAGTATTTT
TRBD1	TRBJ1-1	TRBV12-3/TRBV12-4	.	CASSFGQGAEEAFF	TGTGCCAGCAGTTTTGGGCAGGGGGCGGAAGAAGCTTTCTTT
TRBD1	TRBJ1-2	TRBV19	.	CASSVRDRGQLTSRRPNFYGYTF	TGTGCCAGTAGTGTTCGGGACAGGGGCCAACTTACTTCACGCCGTCCGAACTTCTATGGCTACACCTTC
TRBD1	TRBJ2-1	TRBV3-1	many	CASSGVPGQGAREQFF	TGTGCCAGCAGCGGAGTCCCGGGACAGGGAGCGCGTGAGCAGTTCTTC
.	TRBJ2-2	TRBV12-3/TRBV12-4	.	CASTPTEMNTGELFF	TGTGCCAGCACCCCTACAGAGATGAACACCGGGGAGCTGTTTTTT
.	TRBJ2-3	TRBV7-3	.	CASSRAGDTQYF	TGTGCCAGCAGCCGTGCGGGGGATACGCAGTATTTT
TRBD1	TRBJ1-6	TRBV11-1	many	CASSPTGRFSPLHF	TGTGCCAGCAGCCCGACAGGGCGGTTTTCACCCCTCCACTTT
TRBD1	TRBJ2-1	TRBV5-6	.	CASSRTGDSVNYNEQFF	TGTGCCAGCAGCCGGACAGGGGACTCTGTAAACTACAATGAGCAGTTCTTC
TRBD1	TRBJ1-2	TRBV4-1	few	CASSQEQGAAYGYTF	TGCGCCAGCAGCCAAGAACAGGGGGCGGCTTATGGCTACACCTTC
.	TRBJ2-5	TRBV4-1	few	CASSQRDPRQETQYF	TGCGCCAGCAGCCAACGGGACCCCAGGCAAGAGACCCAGTACTTC
.	TRBJ1-2	TRBV12-3/TRBV12-4	many	CASNSPSRNYGYTF	TGTGCCAGCAACTCCCCGTCGAGAAACTATGGCTACACCTTC
.	TRBJ1-2	TRBV3-1	many	CASSHAPGTAYGYTF	TGTGCCAGCAGCCATGCCCCCGGGACGGCTTATGGCTACACCTTC
.	TRBJ1-5	TRBV4-1	many	CASSQGGYQPQHF	TGCGCCAGCAGCCAAGGAGGGTACCAGCCCCAGCATTTT
.	TRBJ1-3	TRBV5-1	many	CASSLDSYSGNTIYF	TGCGCCAGCAGCTTGGACAGCTACTCTGGAAACACCATATATTTT
TRBD2	TRBJ2-1	TRBV20-1	.	CSARTSGPYNEQFF	TGCAGTGCTCGAACTAGCGGTCCCTACAATGAGCAGTTCTTC
.	TRBJ1-6	TRBV12-3/TRBV12-4	.	CASSPSTGRWSPLHF	TGTGCCAGCAGTCCATCAACAGGGAGATGGTCACCCCTCCACTTT
TRBD1	TRBJ1-4	TRBV3-1	many	CASSHLPGQVNEKLFF	TGTGCCAGCAGCCACCTACCGGGACAGGTTAATGAAAAACTGTTTTTT
.	TRBJ2-6	TRBV9	.	CASSVEGTGANVLTF	TGTGCCAGCAGCGTAGAGGGGACTGGGGCCAACGTCCTGACTTTC
.	TRBJ1-2	TRBV4-2	once	CASSQGKGDSNYGYTF	TGTGCCAGCAGCCAAGGTAAAGGGGATTCGAACTATGGCTACACCTTC
.	TRBJ1-5	TRBV6-5	.	CASSYDRIIQPQHF	TGTGCCAGCAGTTACGACAGGATCATTCAGCCCCAGCATTTT
.	TRBJ2-3	TRBV7-9	few	CASSFMDRGTQYF	TGTGCCAGCAGCTTCATGGACAGAGGGACGCAGTATTTT
.	TRBJ1-4	TRBV12-3/TRBV12-4	.	CASSLHTDGREKLFF	TGTGCCAGCAGTTTACACACGGATGGTCGGGAAAAACTGTTTTTT
TRBD1	TRBJ1-2	TRBV18	many	CASSRDRGPRYGYTF	TGTGCCAGCTCAAGGGACAGGGGGCCCCGATATGGCTACACCTTC
TRBD2	TRBJ2-7	TRBV27	.	CASSSIAGRYEQYF	TGTGCCAGCAGTTCTATAGCGGGGCGATACGAGCAGTACTTC
TRBD2	TRBJ2-1	TRBV5-4	.	CASSATSGGGDEQFF	TGTGCCAGCAGCGCGACTAGCGGGGGCGGGGATGAGCAGTTCTTC
.	TRBJ1-5	TRBV10-3	few	CAIQDSGEGQPQHF	TGTGCCATCCAGGACAGTGGGGAGGGTCAGCCCCAGCATTTT
.	TRBJ1-1	TRBV6-5	many	CASSYGLWTEAFF	TGTGCCAGCAGTTACGGGCTGTGGACTGAAGCTTTCTTT
.	TRBJ1-1	TRBV11-3	many	CASSRRGTNTEAFF	TGTGCCAGCAGCAGGAGGGGAACGAACACTGAAGCTTTCTTT
TRBD2	TRBJ2-1	TRBV24-1	.	CATSDFTSGGAWNEQFF	TGTGCCACCAGTGATTTCACTAGCGGGGGGGCCTGGAATGAGCAGTTCTTC
TRBD1	TRBJ1-6	TRBV9	few	CASSASGTGNSPLHF	TGTGCCAGCAGCGCCTCCGGGACAGGGAATTCACCCCTCCACTTT
.	TRBJ1-2	TRBV6-5	many	CASSYSPDGEWGYTF	TGTGCCAGCAGTTACTCTCCGGACGGAGAATGGGGCTACACCTTC
TRBD1	TRBJ2-5	TRBV20-1	few	CTTLGQGGETQYF	TGCACTACCTTGGGACAGGGCGGGGAGACCCAGTACTTC
.	TRBJ1-1	TRBV27	many	CASSWARNTEAFF	TGTGCCAGCAGTTGGGCGAGAAACACTGAAGCTTTCTTT
TRBD1	TRBJ1-2	TRBV7-8	few	CASSLVGQGFYGYTF	TGTGCCAGCAGCTTAGTGGGACAGGGGTTCTATGGCTACACCTTC
.	TRBJ2-5	TRBV3-1	many	CASSQDASGAQETQYF	TGTGCCAGCAGCCAAGATGCGAGCGGAGCCCAAGAGACCCAGTACTTC
TRBD2	TRBJ2-5	TRBV12-3/TRBV12-4	.	CASSPRLAKYQETQYF	TGTGCCAGCAGCCCTAGACTAGCGAAGTACCAAGAGACCCAGTACTTC
.	TRBJ2-6	TRBV5-1	many	CASSVVPGPISGANVLTF	TGCGCCAGCAGCGTCGTCCCGGGACCCATCTCTGGGGCCAACGTCCTGACTTTC